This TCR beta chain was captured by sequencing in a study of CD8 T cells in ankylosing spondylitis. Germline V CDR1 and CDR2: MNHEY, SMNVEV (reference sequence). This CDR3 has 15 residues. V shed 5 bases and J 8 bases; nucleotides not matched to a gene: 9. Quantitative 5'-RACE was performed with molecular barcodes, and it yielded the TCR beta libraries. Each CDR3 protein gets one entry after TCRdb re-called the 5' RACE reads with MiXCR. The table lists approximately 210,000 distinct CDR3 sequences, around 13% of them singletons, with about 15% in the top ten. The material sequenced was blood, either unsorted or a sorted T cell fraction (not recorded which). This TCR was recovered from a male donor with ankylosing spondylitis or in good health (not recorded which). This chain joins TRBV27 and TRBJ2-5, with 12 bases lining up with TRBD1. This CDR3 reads CASSNGTGGLVTQYF. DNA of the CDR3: TGTGCCAGCAGTAACGGGACAGGGGGCTTGGTCACCCAGTACTTC.